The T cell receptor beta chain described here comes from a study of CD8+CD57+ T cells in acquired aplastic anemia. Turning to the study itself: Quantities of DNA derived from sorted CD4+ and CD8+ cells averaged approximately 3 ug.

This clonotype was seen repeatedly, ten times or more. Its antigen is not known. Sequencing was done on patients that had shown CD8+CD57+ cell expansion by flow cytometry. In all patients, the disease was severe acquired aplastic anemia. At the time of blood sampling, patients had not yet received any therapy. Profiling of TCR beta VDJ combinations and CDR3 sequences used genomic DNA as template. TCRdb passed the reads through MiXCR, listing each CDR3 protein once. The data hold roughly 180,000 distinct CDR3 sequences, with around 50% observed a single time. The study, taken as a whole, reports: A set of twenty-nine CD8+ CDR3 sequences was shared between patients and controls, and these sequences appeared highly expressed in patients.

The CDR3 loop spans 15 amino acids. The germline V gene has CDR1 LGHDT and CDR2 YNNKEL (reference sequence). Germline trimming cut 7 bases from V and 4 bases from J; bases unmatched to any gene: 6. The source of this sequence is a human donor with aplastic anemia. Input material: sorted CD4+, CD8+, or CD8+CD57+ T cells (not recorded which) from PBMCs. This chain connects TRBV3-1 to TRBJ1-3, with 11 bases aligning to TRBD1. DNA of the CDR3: TGTGCCAGCACCGGACAGGGGGCGCTAGGAAACACCATATATTTT. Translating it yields CASTGQGALGNTIYF.